The 27 T cell receptor beta chains below were found in one sample sequenced in a study of blood T cells in healthy people across ages (dated by TCRdb to between 2014 and 2017). The library was prepared using 5' RACE. TCRdb names Illumina HiSeq 2500 as the instrument used. A second roughly 6 to 12 cycle PCR used a sample-barcoded 5' primer and a J-beta primer mix. TCRdb ran its own pipeline on the public reads, namely fastp trimming at Q25 and MiXCR clone calling, and kept in-frame beta chains. Rows matching on CDR3 protein sequence are summarized as one entry with the most common DNA and genes. The sample profile shows some 730,000 distinct CDR3 sequences; 20% to 25% of them were found once. Of the sample, less than 25% is held by the ten largest clones. Sequencing used blood. The origin of the receptors is a man between 65 and 80 years old in good health.

The chain uses TRBV27 and TRBJ1-1, with D perhaps TRBD1 (5 bases). Germline V lookup: CDR1 MNHEY, CDR2 SMNVEV (reference sequence). Trimming cost V 3 bases and J 0 bases, with 14 bases left between them. The CDR3 sequence is 16 residues long. The CDR3 DNA is TGTGCCAGCAGTTTTCGGGCAGGGCCTCTGAACACTGAAGCTTTCTTT. It encodes CASSFRAGPLNTEAFF.

The chain has TRBV19 and TRBJ2-5; D remains ambiguous. The closer fit of TRBJ2-7 to the DNA end suggests the J call may be wrong. The CDR3 has 17 amino acids. CDR1 and CDR2 from the germline V gene are LNHDA and SQIVND (reference sequence). The DNA of the CDR3 is TGTGCCAGTAGTAAATTAATGGAGCCTTACAGCTCCTACGAGCAGTACTTC. Encoded protein: CASSKLMEPYSSYEQYF.

The chain couples TRBV5-8 to TRBJ1-4; TRBD1 might be the D (6 bases). CDR3 length: 16 residues. Germline CDR1 reads SGHTS; CDR2 reads YDEGEE. V was pared by 2 bases and J by 10 bases, with 21 bases between. CDR3 protein: CASSFGARGVSAKLFF. DNA of the CDR3: TGTGCCAGCAGCTTTGGTGCGAGGGGGGTTTCGGCAAAACTGTTTTTT.

This rearrangement joins TRBV5-1 to TRBJ2-4, with TRBD1 identical over 7 bases. Germline CDR1 SGHRS, CDR2 YFSETQ. The V segment lost 0 bases and the J segment 7 bases; nucleotides outside the gene matches: 4. The CDR3 is 14 residues long. As DNA, the CDR3 is TGCGCCAGCAGCTTGGGGGACAGACCGAACATTCAGTACTTC. Its protein is CASSLGDRPNIQYF.

This chain connects TRBV11-3 to TRBJ2-5; D perhaps matches TRBD1 (5 bases). CDR3 size: 17 residues. Germline CDR1 SGHNT, CDR2 YENEEA. With 3 bases removed from V and 2 bases from J, the gap between germline ends came to 19 bases. This chain's CDR3 is CASSFLTVLVRQETQYF. CDR3 nucleotides: TGTGCCAGCAGCTTCTTGACAGTGCTGGTCAGACAAGAGACCCAGTACTTC.

The rearrangement joins TRBV3-1 to TRBJ1-1; D remains unclear. Trimming took 2 bases from V and 4 from J, leaving 8 bases between them. This CDR3 contains 13 residues. Germline V gives CDR1 LGHDT, CDR2 YNNKEL (reference sequence). This CDR3 reads CASSQNPGTEAFF. CDR3 DNA: TGTGCCAGCAGCCAAAACCCCGGCACTGAAGCTTTCTTT.

This clonotype was seen more than once but under ten times. The chain uses TRBV20-1 and TRBJ1-2, with TRBD1 matching over 11 bases. The CDR3 runs 14 residues. Germline-derived CDR1 and CDR2 are DFQATT and SNEGSKA (reference sequence). Trimming at V came to 1 base and at J to 4 bases, leaving 2 bases not matched to a gene. The CDR3 bases are TGCAGTGCTAGAGGGACAGGGGGCACCTATGGCTACACCTTC. Its translation: CSARGTGGTYGYTF.

Concerning this clonotype: At one end, the junction sequence differs from germline, possibly due to a read error. The chain is built from TRBV14 and TRBJ2-2, with D possibly TRBD2 on 5 matching bases. Germline CDR1 and CDR2: SGHDN and FVKESK. This CDR3 has 12 amino acids. CDR3 loop: CASSHLPGELFF. The CDR3 DNA reads as TGTGCCAGCAGCCATTTACCCGGGGAGCTGTTCTTT.

This clonotype occurred a few times. The rearrangement joins TRBV28 to TRBJ2-1, with 7 bases matching TRBD2. Unmatched junction bases numbered 3, after V lost 7 bases and J lost 6 bases. Germline V gene sequence: CDR1 MDHEN, CDR2 SYDVKM. The CDR3 contains 12 residues. For the CDR3, the DNA is TGTGCCAGCAAAGCGGGAATCAATGAGCAGTTCTTC. Its protein product is CASKAGINEQFF.

This clonotype appeared a few times. The chain recombines TRBV7-6 with TRBJ2-5, with a weak D call TRBD2 (7 bases). V lost 2 bases to trimming and J lost 4 bases, with 14 bases between them. The germline V gene encodes CDR1 SGHVS and CDR2 FNYEAQ. The CDR3 totals 15 residues. The CDR3 DNA is TGTGCCAGCAGCTTACTAGGGGGGGCCAGAGAGACCCAGTACTTC. Its translation: CASSLLGGARETQYF.

This clonotype has a handful of counts. The V gene is TRBV3-1, the J gene TRBJ2-1, with D hard to call. CDR1 and CDR2 (germline): LGHDT, YNNKEL (reference sequence). V lost 4 bases, J lost 0 bases, and 16 bases lay in between. The CDR3 runs to 17 residues. CDR3 loop: CASSPHPSYTSYNEQFF. The DNA of the CDR3 is TGTGCCAGCAGCCCACACCCTTCCTACACCTCCTACAATGAGCAGTTCTTC.

The chain joins TRBV6-6 to TRBJ2-7, with TRBD2 identical over 9 bases. Germline V lookup: CDR1 MNHNY, CDR2 SVGAGI (reference sequence). J was trimmed by 2 bases and V by 11 bases; bases with no gene match: 4. The CDR3 extends over 12 amino acids. The CDR3 nucleotides read TGTGCCTCCCGCGGGGGGGCCTACGAGCAGTACGTC. Translating gives CASRGGAYEQYV.

This clonotype was counted only a few times. V and J are TRBV29-1 and TRBJ2-4; possibly TRBD1 or TRBD2 for D (5 bases each). CDR3 length: 16 residues. Trimming took 1 base from V and 1 from J, leaving 14 bases between them. CDR1 is SQVTM and CDR2 is ANQGSEA in the germline V gene. CDR3 in amino acids: CSVEVGRTGAKNIQYF. CDR3 nucleotide sequence: TGCAGCGTTGAAGTGGGACGGACTGGGGCCAAAAACATTCAGTACTTC.

This clonotype was counted between two and nine times. The chain links TRBV12-3 or TRBV12-4 to TRBJ2-5; D is unresolved. The J call may be mistaken, given a closer DNA end match to TRBJ2-7. This CDR3 has 13 residues. The CDR3 protein is CASGTGPTYEQYF. In nucleotides, the CDR3 is TGTGCCAGCGGAACCGGGCCCACCTACGAGCAGTACTTC.

This clonotype was counted a few times. The chain carries TRBV7-8 and TRBJ2-1; D may be TRBD1 or TRBD2 (5 bases each). Germline V gene data show CDR1 as SGHVS and CDR2 as FQNEAQ. The germline V and J ends were trimmed by 6 bases and 0 bases, with 12 bases remaining between them. This CDR3 has 15 residues. The DNA of the CDR3 is TGTGCCAGCAGATTGGGGACCAGCTCCTACAATGAGCAGTTCTTC. As protein: CASRLGTSSYNEQFF.

The chain has TRBV4-1 and TRBJ1-4, with D tentatively TRBD1 (6 bases). The V end was cut by 6 bases, the J end by 7 bases, with 15 bases between. Germline V CDR1 and CDR2: MGHRA, YSYEKL. This CDR3 spans 14 amino acids. The CDR3 DNA sequence: TGCGCCAGCAGACCCGGGACACGGGGTGAAAAACTGTTTTTT. Protein sequence: CASRPGTRGEKLFF.

This clonotype was recorded a few times. The genes are TRBV20-1 and TRBJ2-5; TRBD1 agrees at 10 bases. This CDR3 region has 13 residues. Trimming at V came to 6 bases and at J to 4 bases, leaving 5 bases not matched to a gene. Germline CDR1 reads DFQATT; CDR2 reads SNEGSKA (reference sequence). CDR3 residues: CSASTGGRETQYF. The CDR3 DNA reads TGCAGTGCCTCGACAGGGGGCAGAGAGACCCAGTACTTC.

Only a few counts were recorded for this clonotype. The DNA of the CDR3 is TGCGCCAGCAGCTTGCTTACAGGGGCGACAGATACGCAGTATTTT. Protein sequence: CASSLLTGATDTQYF. This chain links TRBV5-1 with TRBJ2-3, with 7 nucleotides matching TRBD1. CDR1 is SGHRS, CDR2 YFSETQ, per germline. This CDR3 contains 15 residues. Trimming removed 1 base from V and 3 bases from J; junction bases left unmatched: 5.

This clonotype came up a few times. The chain couples TRBV11-2 to TRBJ2-7, with TRBD1 as a possible D gene (6 bases). Germline V CDR1 and CDR2: SGHAT, FQNNGV. The V end lost 5 bases, the J end lost 2 bases, and 10 bases lay between the germline ends. The CDR3 has 13 amino acids. The CDR3 is CASSRTATYEQYF. The CDR3 region has the DNA TGTGCCAGCAGCAGGACAGCTACCTACGAGCAGTACTTC.

The chain carries TRBV11-2 and TRBJ2-2; D gene unclear. From germline, CDR1 is SGHAT and CDR2 FQNNGV. V lost 5 bases, J lost 4 bases, and 8 bases lay in between. The CDR3 loop spans 13 amino acids. CDR3 protein: CASSPRITGELFF. The CDR3 nucleotides read TGTGCCAGCAGCCCTCGGATCACCGGGGAGCTGTTTTTT.

This clonotype was seen a handful of times. The chain carries TRBV7-8 and TRBJ2-3, with 10 bases identical to TRBD2. The CDR3 is 15 amino acids. With V trimmed by 8 bases and J by 5 bases, 10 bases remained unmatched. Germline CDR1 is SGHVS and CDR2 is FQNEAQ. CDR3 protein: CASLQGTSVVDTQYF. CDR3 bases: TGTGCCAGCCTACAGGGGACTAGCGTGGTAGATACGCAGTATTTT.

This clonotype showed up just a few times. The chain joins TRBV11-2 to TRBJ1-2, with unresolved D. The CDR3 runs to 15 residues. V was trimmed by 1 base and J by 0 bases, leaving 9 bases between them. Germline loops: CDR1 SGHAT, CDR2 FQNNGV. The CDR3 spells CASSLVAAANYGYTF. The CDR3 nucleotides are TGTGCCAGCAGCTTAGTAGCAGCTGCTAACTATGGCTACACCTTC.

The rearrangement uses TRBV6-5 and TRBJ2-1; 11 bases fit TRBD1. The V gene end was trimmed by 6 bases and the J gene end by 3 bases; junction bases not matched to a gene: 7. The V gene's germline CDR1 is MNHEY and CDR2 SVGAGI. The CDR3 sequence is 16 residues long. In DNA form, the CDR3 reads TGTGCCAGCAGGCAAATGGGACAGGGGGTCTACAATGAGCAGTTCTTC. It codes for CASRQMGQGVYNEQFF.

This clonotype turned up a few times. J is TRBJ2-4 and V is TRBV30, with D possibly being TRBD2 (5 bases). Germline values: CDR1 GTSNPN, CDR2 SVGIG (reference sequence). The germline V and J ends were trimmed by 3 bases and 11 bases, with 14 bases remaining between them. This CDR3 region has 12 residues. The DNA of the CDR3 is TGTGCCTGGAGCCCCCTGTTCGGGGTTCAGTACTTC. Protein product: CAWSPLFGVQYF.

J is TRBJ2-7 and V is TRBV15; no definite D call. V shed 0 bases and J shed 2 bases, with 8 bases lying between them. This CDR3 is 14 amino acids long. CDR1 is LNHNV, CDR2 YYDKDF, per germline (reference sequence). Here the CDR3 reads CATSRDLLPYEQYF. The CDR3 DNA reads TGTGCCACCAGCAGAGATCTTCTTCCCTACGAGCAGTACTTC.

This clonotype was picked up one time. The gene calls are TRBV12-3 or TRBV12-4 and TRBJ2-1, with D possibly matching TRBD2 (6 bases). V lost 0 bases, J lost 7 bases, and 22 bases lay in between. The CDR3 loop spans 18 amino acids. In DNA, the CDR3 is TGTGCCAGCAGTTTAGCCAGGGTGAGGCTAAGTGGAGGGAATGAGCAGTTCTTC. It is translated as CASSLARVRLSGGNEQFF.

This clonotype was observed once. V gene TRBV7-9 combines with J gene TRBJ1-5; the D is unclear. From germline, CDR1 is SEHNR and CDR2 FQNEAQ (reference sequence). The CDR3 spans 14 residues. With 5 bases removed from V and 9 bases from J, the gap between germline ends came to 17 bases. CDR3 coding DNA: TGTGCCAGCAGCCTTGGCGGGCCGTTTGGGCCCCAGCATTTT. This codes for CASSLGGPFGPQHF.